This TCR beta chain originates from a study of blood T cell repertoires in COVID-19. At the level of the study: From T cells, B-cell-depleted T cells, or PBMCs came the material, which was cDNA or gDNA.

Original methodology: Researchers report that nucleated cell counts were estimated from reference gene primer amplification. Clones were sequenced by immunoSEQ multiplex PCR, and TCRdb holds only the in-frame ones, with some missing. V and J calls plus clone size are reproduced from that table; the DNA served to infer D and trimming. This sample has 400,000 or so clones, with approximately 91% found just once. Germline loops: CDR1 ENHRY, CDR2 SYGVKD. The V gene lost 3 bases and the J gene lost 2 bases, with 10 bases spanning the gap. The CDR3 totals 14 residues. Participant ages covered about 18 to 95 years across about two dozen US areas. Participants' reported clinical history set cohort assignment.

The rearrangement joins TRBV10-3 to TRBJ2-5; D possibly corresponds to TRBD1 (6 bases). The sequencing input was PBMCs or T cells enriched from blood (not recorded which). The sequence came from a woman between 40 and 50 years old with acute COVID-19. CDR3 sequence (DNA): TGTGCCATCAGTGACCGGGACACACAAGAGACCCAGTACTTC. Encoded protein: CAISDRDTQETQYF.